The T cell receptor (beta chain) under discussion was sequenced for a study of blood T cells in healthy people across ages. The wider study: About one barcoded beta molecule per two T cells was the capture yield of template switching.

The V end lost 2 bases, the J end lost 2 bases, and 12 bases lay between the germline ends. Per germline, CDR1 MNHEY and CDR2 SVGAGI. CDR3 length equals 15 residues. This clonotype was seen only a few times. What it recognizes is unknown. The use of a sample-barcoded 5' primer and a J-beta primer mix characterized a second PCR of roughly 7 to 11 cycles. Via MiXCR, TCRdb re-called the 5' RACE reads, giving one row per CDR3 protein. The sample shows about 1,500,000 distinct CDR3 sequences, roughly 40% of them seen only once. Peripheral blood was drawn, around 9.5 milliliters per donor. No fewer than 6 micrograms of total RNA were isolated from every sample. Notes on the study in general: Since the PBMCs were unsorted, naive and antigen-experienced cells could not be conclusively compared.

The sample consisted of blood. This clonotype was obtained from a woman aged 18-35 years in good health. The chain carries TRBV6-5 and TRBJ1-2, with D uncertain. In DNA, the CDR3 is TGTGCCAGCAGTTACGCTACCCCAGCGAACTATGGCTACACCTTC. Translating gives CASSYATPANYGYTF.